The rows below give T cell receptor beta chains drawn from one sample of a study of control samples from healthy donors and cancer patients. This table comes from immunoSEQ multiplex PCR, and its TCRdb copy is limited to in-frame clones, with some not included. The sample shows 150,000 to 200,000 clones, roughly 88% of them seen only once. Sequencing used blood. Receptors originate from a woman in her thirties in good health. Both conserved end residues are part of each CDR3. A D gene is named only where the DNA matches it firmly.

J gene: TRBJ2-1
D gene: -
V gene: TRBV7-9
CDR3 protein: CASSLGGIYNEQFF
CDR3 DNA: TGTGCCAGCAGCTTAGGAGGGATCTACAATGAGCAGTTCTTC

J gene: TRBJ2-3
D gene: TRBD2
V gene: TRBV6-4
CDR3 protein: CASSESAGGTDTQYF
CDR3 DNA: TGTGCCAGCAGTGAGTCGGCGGGGGGCACAGATACGCAGTATTTT

J gene: TRBJ2-3
D gene: TRBD2
V gene: TRBV6-5
CDR3 protein: CASASGGARTDTQYF
CDR3 DNA: TGTGCCAGCGCTAGCGGGGGGGCCAGGACAGATACGCAGTATTTT

J gene: TRBJ1-2
D gene: -
V gene: TRBV6-5
CDR3 protein: CASSFLANYGYTF
CDR3 DNA: TGTGCCAGCAGTTTTTTAGCTAACTATGGCTACACCTTC

J gene: TRBJ2-7
D gene: -
V gene: TRBV13
CDR3 protein: CASSFQQDVSYEQYF
CDR3 DNA: TGTGCCAGCAGCTTCCAACAGGACGTGTCCTACGAGCAGTACTTC

J gene: TRBJ2-5
D gene: TRBD2
V gene: TRBV2
CDR3 protein: CASVRGVGTQYF
CDR3 DNA: TGTGCCAGCGTCCGGGGGGTGGGGACCCAGTACTTC

J gene: TRBJ1-1
D gene: -
V gene: TRBV6-5
CDR3 protein: CASRPLNTEAFF
CDR3 DNA: TGTGCCAGCAGGCCGCTGAACACTGAAGCTTTCTTT

J gene: TRBJ1-5
D gene: -
V gene: TRBV6-4
CDR3 protein: CASSDRAGNQPQHF
CDR3 DNA: TGTGCCAGCAGTGATAGGGCCGGCAATCAGCCCCAGCATTTT

J gene: TRBJ1-1
D gene: -
V gene: TRBV6-1
CDR3 protein: CASSEFPSGVMNTEAFF
CDR3 DNA: TGTGCCAGCAGTGAATTTCCCTCGGGGGTCATGAACACTGAAGCTTTCTTT

J gene: TRBJ2-2
D gene: TRBD1
V gene: TRBV19
CDR3 protein: CASSTNRGQSTGELFF
CDR3 DNA: TGTGCCAGTAGTACGAACAGGGGGCAGAGCACCGGGGAGCTGTTTTTT

J gene: TRBJ1-5
D gene: -
V gene: TRBV6-5
CDR3 protein: CASSKDSNQPQHF
CDR3 DNA: TGTGCCAGCAGTAAGGATAGCAATCAGCCCCAGCATTTT

J gene: TRBJ2-7
D gene: TRBD2
V gene: TRBV7-8
CDR3 protein: CASSQAAGRGRDEQYF
CDR3 DNA: TGTGCCAGCAGCCAGGCGGCAGGGAGGGGTAGGGACGAGCAGTACTTC

J gene: TRBJ1-2
D gene: -
V gene: TRBV30
CDR3 protein: CAWSVQGDYGYTF
CDR3 DNA: TGTGCCTGGAGTGTACAAGGGGACTATGGCTACACCTTC

J gene: TRBJ2-1
D gene: TRBD2
V gene: TRBV27
CDR3 protein: CASSFIPAGGPYNEQFF
CDR3 DNA: TGTGCCAGCAGTTTCATCCCCGCGGGGGGACCCTACAATGAGCAGTTCTTC